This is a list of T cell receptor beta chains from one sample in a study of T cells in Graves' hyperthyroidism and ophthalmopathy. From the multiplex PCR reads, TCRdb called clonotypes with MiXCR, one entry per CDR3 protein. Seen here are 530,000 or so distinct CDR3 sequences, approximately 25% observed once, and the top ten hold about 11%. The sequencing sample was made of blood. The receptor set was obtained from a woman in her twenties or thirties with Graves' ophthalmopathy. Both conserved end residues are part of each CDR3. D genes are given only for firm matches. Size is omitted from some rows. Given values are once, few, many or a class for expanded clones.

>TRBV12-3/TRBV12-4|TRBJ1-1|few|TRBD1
TGTGCCAGCAGTCGATGGGACAGGGCGAACACTGAAGCTTTCTTT
CASSRWDRANTEAFF
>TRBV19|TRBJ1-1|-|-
TGTGCCAGTAGTATCCCGGGCCGTGCTTCGTTGAACACTGAAGCTTTCTTT
CASSIPGRASLNTEAFF
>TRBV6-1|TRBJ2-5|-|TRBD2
TGTGCCAGCGCCAAGCGGGGGGGCGAGACCCAGTACTTC
CASAKRGGETQYF
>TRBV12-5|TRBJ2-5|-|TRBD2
TGTGCTAGTGGTTTTGGGACTAGCGGACCTGGGGAGACCCAGTACTTC
CASGFGTSGPGETQYF
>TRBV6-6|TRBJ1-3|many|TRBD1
TGTGCCAGCACTCGACCTGAGAGGACAGGCTGGGCGCTCGGAAACACCATATATTTT
CASTRPERTGWALGNTIYF
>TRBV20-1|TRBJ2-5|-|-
TGCAGTGCTAGAGATCCAGCGGTTGAGACCCAGTACTTC
CSARDPAVETQYF
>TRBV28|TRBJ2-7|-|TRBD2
TGTGCCAGCACTCTCGGGACTAGAGGCGAGCAGTACTTC
CASTLGTRGEQYF
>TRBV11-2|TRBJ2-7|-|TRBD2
TGTGCCAGCACCACAGCGGGGGGGTACTACGAGCAGTACTTC
CASTTAGGYYEQYF
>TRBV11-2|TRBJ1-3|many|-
TGTGCCAGCAGCTCGGCGACCGGGACAACCTTTGGAAACACCATATATTTT
CASSSATGTTFGNTIYF
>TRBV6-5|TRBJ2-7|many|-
TGTGCCAGCAGTTCTCTGCCTTACGAGCAGTACTTC
CASSSLPYEQYF